This entry describes one T cell receptor (beta chain). Antigen unknown. The length of the CDR3 is 14 residues. The ends lost 6 bases at V and 6 bases at J; junction bases unmatched: 4. CDR1 SGHDN and CDR2 FVKESK come from the germline V gene. The data belong to a study of T cell responses to AZD1222 COVID-19 vaccine. Study details: It was second doses at about 4 or about 12 weeks that were pooled. Study results and limitations: Spike-specific TCR depth and breadth grew after two AZD1222 doses.

Only in-frame clones appear in the TCRdb table, and some are missing; sequencing was by immunoSEQ multiplex PCR. This sample has about 120,000 clones; roughly 90% occur once, and the top ten carry about 1.4%. The origin of this receptor is an adult in good health. Source: peripheral blood, taken on day 0 of AZD1222 vaccination. The J gene is TRBJ2-3, the V gene TRBV14; 12 nucleotides line up with TRBD2. The CDR3 spells CASSTSGRWDTQYF. CDR3 sequence (DNA): TGTGCCAGCAGTACTAGCGGGAGGTGGGATACGCAGTATTTT.